The TCR beta chain under discussion was sequenced for a study of cytomegalovirus exposure and HLA in healthy donors. Study results and caveats: Researchers counted over 150 TCR beta chains as cytomegalovirus-associated. Reportedly, a later analysis found an Asian-associated ancestry cluster had fewer N-insertions than the approximately 700-donor mean. Analysis performed later found more than 15,000 TCR beta sequences associated with HLA alleles at 0.05 false discovery rate.

Nominal health characterized the donors when sampled, though unrecorded immune exposures were likely. The CDR3 runs to 16 residues. Germline V gene sequence: CDR1 MNHNS, CDR2 SASEGT. Trimming left V 1 base short and J 2 bases short, with 11 bases between. Researchers ran the PCR with 60 Vbeta and 13 Jbeta primers. Only in-frame clones appear in the TCRdb table, and some are missing; sequencing was by immunoSEQ multiplex PCR. The sample consists of 130,000 to 150,000 clones, over 60% of them appearing once. This clone has more than one count but fewer than ten. Its target is not known. The clonotype comes from a man in his forties in good health and CMV-seropositive. The chain couples TRBV6-1 to TRBJ1-4; the D gene is possibly TRBD1 (5 bases). The sample taken for sequencing was PBMCs. The CDR3 nucleotides read TGTGCCAGCAGTGAAGGTGCAGGGCGTACTAATGAAAAACTGTTTTTT. Encoded protein: CASSEGAGRTNEKLFF.